Presented here are 8 T cell receptor beta chains from one specimen sequenced in a study of blood T cells in healthy people across ages. Using a J-beta primer mix together with a sample-barcoded 5' primer, a second PCR was run for roughly 6 to 12 cycles. In TCRdb, the 5' RACE reads were re-called with MiXCR into one record per CDR3 protein. The sample yields more than 800,000 distinct CDR3 sequences, more than 40% seen once. The sequenced sample consisted of blood. The origin of the receptors is a woman in her sixties in good health.

This clonotype was recorded many times. This chain connects TRBV27 to TRBJ2-3; maybe TRBD2 (5 bases). Germline V gives CDR1 MNHEY, CDR2 SMNVEV (reference sequence). V was trimmed by 5 bases and J by 7 bases, leaving 16 bases between them. This CDR3 has 14 residues. CDR3 amino acids: CASSPYSDFHTQYF. DNA for the CDR3: TGTGCCAGCAGTCCATACTCGGACTTCCATACGCAGTATTTT.

This rearrangement joins TRBV28 to TRBJ2-1; no firm D call. V lost 5 bases and J lost 1, with 12 bases in between. Looked up from germline, CDR1 is MDHEN and CDR2 is SYDVKM. The CDR3 covers 15 residues. The CDR3 DNA sequence: TGTGCCAGCAGTCCAGTGGTGGTGTCCTACAATGAGCAGTTCTTC. It codes for CASSPVVVSYNEQFF.

The rearrangement links TRBV10-3 to TRBJ2-7, with unresolved D. The CDR3 sequence is 13 residues long. The ends were cut back, 2 bases at V and 3 bases at J, with 8 bases in the middle. Germline lookup yields CDR1 ENHRY and CDR2 SYGVKD. The CDR3 nucleotides are TGTGCCATCAGTGAGAACACCCTCTACGAGCAGTACTTC. Its translation: CAISENTLYEQYF.

In its sample, this clonotype was seen many times. The chain recombines TRBV7-2 with TRBJ2-7; 7 nucleotides agree with TRBD2. The trim removed 2 bases at V and 2 bases at J, leaving 6 bases unmatched. Looked up from germline, CDR1 is SGHTA and CDR2 is FQGNSA. The CDR3 is 15 residues long. CDR3 residues: CASSLMPGGAYEQYF. As DNA, the CDR3 is TGTGCCAGCAGCTTAATGCCGGGAGGAGCCTACGAGCAGTACTTC. Based on the CDR3 plus reference TRBV7-2 and TRBJ2-7, the full variable domain is GAGVSQSPSNKVTEKGKDVELRCDPISGHTALYWYRQSLGQGLEFLIYFQGNSAPDKSGLPSDRFSAERTGGSVSTLTIQRTQQEDSAVYLCASSLMPGGAYEQYFGPGTRLTVT.

The gene calls are TRBV29-1 and TRBJ1-1, with D perhaps matching TRBD1 (5 bases). Germline CDR1 SQVTM, CDR2 ANQGSEA. Trimming removed 7 bases from V and 3 bases from J, with 18 bases in between. CDR3 length equals 14 residues. CDR3: CSAAPGGDYTEAFF. The CDR3 bases are TGCAGCGCTGCCCCGGGGGGGGATTACACTGAAGCTTTCTTT.

Many counts were recorded for this clonotype. This sequence joins TRBV2 and TRBJ2-7; 8 bases are a match to TRBD2. The J segment lost 6 bases and the V segment lost 8 bases, leaving 6 bases of the junction unmatched. Germline loops: CDR1 SNHLY, CDR2 FYNNEI. This CDR3 contains 12 residues. CDR3 DNA: TGTGCCAGCTGGAGCGGGAGTGCCGAGCAGTACTTC. Amino acid sequence: CASWSGSAEQYF.

The genes are TRBV4-1 and TRBJ2-1; 11 nucleotides match TRBD2. Germline V lookup: CDR1 MGHRA, CDR2 YSYEKL. The CDR3 has 15 residues. Trimming removed 8 bases from V and 3 bases from J; junction bases left unmatched: 6. The CDR3 DNA follows: TGCGCCAGCGCAGCACTAGCGGGAGACTACAATGAGCAGTTCTTC. Amino acids: CASAALAGDYNEQFF.

V and J are TRBV20-1 and TRBJ2-1; 10 nucleotides align to TRBD2. The germline CDR1 and CDR2 sequences are DFQATT and SNEGSKA (reference sequence). CDR3 length: 14 residues. V was pared by 6 bases and J by 4 bases, with 6 bases of the junction left unmatched. CDR3 in DNA: TGCAGTGCCATACGAGCGGGAGGGTACAATGAGCAGTTCTTC. Its translation: CSAIRAGGYNEQFF.